These 3 T cell receptor beta chains share one sample of origin, sequenced in a study of response to subunit inactivated influenza vaccine. TCRdb fed the RT-PCR reads into MiXCR, producing one record per CDR3 protein. The sample records 500,000 to 600,000 distinct CDR3 sequences, more than 15% being singletons. Sequenced material: CD4+ T cells sorted from PBMCs, taken roughly 24 months after vaccination. These receptors came from a man aged 45 to 75 who received an inactivated influenza vaccine.

This clonotype was detected many times. The V gene is TRBV15, the J gene TRBJ2-7; 8 bases match TRBD1. Germline V gene lookup returns CDR1 LNHNV and CDR2 YYDKDF (reference sequence). After removal of 1 base from V and 5 bases from J, the junction contained 7 bases not matched to a gene. The CDR3 spans 15 residues. The CDR3 DNA sequence: TGTGCCACCAGCAGAGCGACAGGGGTAAGGAACGAGCAGTACTTC. This translates into CATSRATGVRNEQYF.

The gene calls are TRBV29-1 and TRBJ2-4; 9 nucleotides match TRBD1. V lost 5 bases to trimming and J lost 7 bases; unmatched junction nucleotides: 6. The CDR3 is made up of 13 amino acids. Germline CDR1 reads SQVTM; CDR2 reads ANQGSEA. CDR3 loop: CSVSTGGRNIQYF. The CDR3 region has the DNA TGCAGCGTTTCAACAGGGGGCAGGAACATTCAGTACTTC.

This clonotype was seen a handful of times. The chain couples TRBV4-2 to TRBJ1-6, with no clear D. The germline V and J ends were trimmed by 1 base and 3 bases, with 7 bases remaining between them. Germline assignment: CDR1 LGHNA and CDR2 YNFKEQ. This CDR3 region has 15 residues. This CDR3 is CASSQVLGYNSPLHF. In nucleotides, the CDR3 is TGTGCCAGCAGCCAAGTCCTCGGCTATAATTCACCCCTCCACTTT.